This is a list of T cell receptor beta chains from one sample in a study of a mutant IDH1 vaccine in newly diagnosed glioma. Assay used: immunoSEQ multiplex PCR; TCRdb lists only in-frame clones, some missing. This table holds about 98,000 clones, roughly 89% found once. The sequenced sample was PBMCs, obtained from a glioma patient treated with radiotherapy, temozolomide or both. These receptors were collected from a woman aged 45-59 years with glioma. Both conserved end residues are part of each CDR3.

J,V,CDR3
TRBJ2-2,TRBV6-6,CASSYQREVTGELFF
TRBJ2-7,TRBV9,CASSARLDPAYEQYF
TRBJ2-7,TRBV30,CAWSGYNEQYF
TRBJ1-1,TRBV7-3,CASSLNRDSYEAFF
TRBJ2-1,TRBV7-3,CASSPSPRLARGYNEQFF
TRBJ2-7,TRBV7-8,CASSPDRVSYEQYF
TRBJ1-3,TRBV2,CASKTDSGNTIYF
TRBJ2-2,TRBV6-1,CATATSASNTGELFF
TRBJ2-1,TRBV7-9,CASILRTGGHSLSYNEQFF
TRBJ1-3,TRBV27,CASRTPSGNTIYF
TRBJ1-5,TRBV7-9,CASSPEGRMQHF
TRBJ2-7,TRBV6-5,CASSGRDAGYEQYF
TRBJ2-6,TRBV7-9,CASSPLRGNSGANVLTF
TRBJ2-7,TRBV30,CAWSVPTSGRTYEQYF
TRBJ1-2,TRBV7-9,CASSLAIRPYGYTF
TRBJ1-3,TRBV7-3,CASSSTGSGNTIYF
TRBJ2-1,TRBV10-2,CASRASARGPPAKMYNEQFF
TRBJ2-7,TRBV27,CASSLPGRTYEQYF
TRBJ1-2,TRBV7-2,CASSLAWQGDGYTF
TRBJ2-7,TRBV13,CASSLGPPTGTYEQYF
TRBJ1-1,TRBV5-4,CASSFLQKMNTEAFF
TRBJ2-1,TRBV11-3,CASSSTSGNEQFF
TRBJ2-5,TRBV6-5,CASRGTYGTQYF
TRBJ2-7,TRBV6-5,CASSGLNSYEQYF
TRBJ1-5,TRBV30,CAWSVRAGGQPQHF
TRBJ2-5,TRBV6-1,CASSEGRTSGGRETQYF
TRBJ1-1,TRBV11-2,CASSLDRLPNTEAFF
TRBJ2-5,TRBV18,CASSPIPGGTREETQYF
TRBJ2-6,TRBV5-6,CASSLAMGQGISGANVLTF
TRBJ2-7,TRBV10-3,CAISEPGGEQYF
TRBJ2-1,TRBV19,CASEGLAKYEQFF
TRBJ1-1,TRBV28,CASSLGTEAFF
TRBJ2-1,TRBV7-9,CASSRDPSDEQFF
TRBJ1-5,TRBV6-1,CASSEGVYSNQPQHF
TRBJ2-7,TRBV7-3,CASSRQGPSYEQYF
TRBJ2-7,TRBV4-1,CASSQDPPQGLAYEQYF
TRBJ2-1,TRBV5-1,CASSLLAGGPKDEQFF
TRBJ2-1,TRBV9,CASSVFAGGYNEQFF
TRBJ2-1,TRBV10-2,CASSTGSSYNEQFF
TRBJ2-2,TRBV7-3,CASSLSLAGAGELFF
TRBJ1-4,TRBV12-5,CASGATGKGEKLFF
TRBJ2-2,TRBV7-8,CASSSTSGVTGELFF
TRBJ2-3,TRBV19,CASSIGRIFTDTQYF
TRBJ1-5,TRBV5-4,CASSLAGNQPQHF
TRBJ1-5,TRBV5-5,CASSLEGTSNSAQHF
TRBJ2-5,TRBV7-2,CASSLQGSETQYF
TRBJ2-7,TRBV11-2,CASIRGGGRTDYEQYF
TRBJ1-6,TRBV10-3,CAITANRNSPLHF
TRBJ2-5,TRBV5-5,CASSLDGFETQYF
TRBJ2-2,TRBV11-2,CASSHRQGETGELFF
TRBJ1-2,TRBV7-2,CASSRPDRANYGYTF
TRBJ1-5,TRBV18,CASSPGTANSNQPQHF
TRBJ1-2,TRBV5-1,CASSTLTANYGYTF
TRBJ2-1,TRBV6-5,CASSYSRASGIDEQFF
TRBJ2-3,TRBV5-6,CASSPRGGWTDTQYF
TRBJ1-1,TRBV30,CAWSLFGGNTEAFF
TRBJ2-3,TRBV15,CATSRDRFASGRSDTQYF
TRBJ2-3,TRBV7-3,CASSLAGADTQYF
TRBJ1-1,TRBV6-1,CASRDTGNTEAFF
TRBJ2-1,TRBV27,CASSLLGQGAVNEQFF